The 27 T cell receptor beta chains below were found in one sample sequenced in a study of T cells after yellow fever vaccination (dated by TCRdb to the late 2010s). The sample's treatment or condition label, decoded: live attenuated yellow fever vaccine strain. The library relied on 5' RACE. TCRdb shows the sequencer as Illumina HiSeq 2500. TCRdb reanalyzed the raw reads on its own, using fastp at Q25 for trimming and MiXCR for clone calling, and kept in-frame beta chains. All rows with the same CDR3 protein become a single entry with the most common DNA and genes. Present in this sample are around 500,000 distinct CDR3 sequences, 21% of which were seen just once. The ten largest clonotypes hold roughly 16% of the sample. Source: PBMCs, taken roughly 20 days after the first yellow fever vaccination. The receptors come from a man aged 18 to 35 who received the YFV17D yellow fever vaccine.

This chain uses TRBV28 with TRBJ2-3; the D gene is possibly TRBD2 (7 bases). The CDR3 is 16 amino acids. The V gene lost 5 bases and the J gene lost 6 bases, with 21 bases spanning the gap. Looked up from germline, CDR1 is MDHEN and CDR2 is SYDVKM. Here the CDR3 reads CASSPPGAGASDTQYF. DNA for the CDR3: TGTGCCAGCAGTCCCCCAGGGGCGGGGGCCTCGGATACGCAGTATTTT.

The chain carries TRBV12-3 or TRBV12-4 and TRBJ2-7, with TRBD1 as a possible D gene (5 bases). Between the trimmed V and J ends, which lost 3 bases and 3 bases, there was a span of 12 bases. The CDR3 is made up of 14 amino acids. Written as DNA, the CDR3 is TGTGCCAGCAGTTTGTCAGGGTACGGCTACGAGCAGTACGTC. Amino acid sequence: CASSLSGYGYEQYV.

The gene calls are TRBV7-8 and TRBJ2-1; 7 bases fit TRBD1. The CDR3 runs 17 residues. With V trimmed by 5 bases and J by 6 bases, 16 bases remained unmatched. Germline V gene sequence: CDR1 SGHVS, CDR2 FQNEAQ. The CDR3 loop is CASSRGRYGTEINEQFF. CDR3 coding DNA: TGTGCCAGCAGCCGAGGACGTTACGGGACAGAGATCAATGAGCAGTTCTTC.

The V and J genes are TRBV4-3 and TRBJ2-2; 10 bases line up with TRBD1. J lost 5 bases, V lost 3 bases, and 6 bases had no gene match. The CDR3 spans 16 residues. CDR1 LGHNA and CDR2 YSLEER come from the germline V gene. In nucleotides, the CDR3 is TGCGCCAGCAGCCACTACGACAGGGGGCTGACCGGGGAGCTGTTTTTT. Translated: CASSHYDRGLTGELFF.

The chain carries TRBV6-2 or TRBV6-3 and TRBJ2-7, with no clear D. This CDR3 has 13 residues. Trimming took 6 bases from V and 3 from J, leaving 12 bases between them. The germline CDR1 and CDR2 sequences are MNHEY and SVGEGT. CDR3 sequence (DNA): TGTGCCAGCAGCTCCCAGGTTGGCTACGAGCAGTACTTC. Amino acid sequence: CASSSQVGYEQYF.

The chain joins TRBV5-4 to TRBJ2-5; TRBD1 matches at 9 bases. Unmatched junction bases numbered 6, after V lost 2 bases and J lost 4 bases. CDR3 length equals 15 residues. CDR1 is SGHNT and CDR2 is YYREEE in the germline V gene (reference sequence). The CDR3 here is CASSFTGGTGETQYF. CDR3 DNA: TGTGCCAGCAGCTTTACAGGGGGCACCGGAGAGACCCAGTACTTC. The whole variable domain, remainder taken from reference TRBV5-4 and TRBJ2-5, is ETGVTQSPTHLIKTRGQQVTLRCSSQSGHNTVSWYQQALGQGPQFIFQYYREEENGRGNFPPRFSGLQFPNYSSELNVNALELDDSALYLCASSFTGGTGETQYFGPGTRLLVL.

The chain links TRBV2 to TRBJ2-3; D could derive from TRBD1 or TRBD2 (5 bases each). The CDR3 extends over 16 amino acids. Per the germline V gene, CDR1 is SNHLY and CDR2 is FYNNEI. Deletions cut 6 bases from V and 8 bases from J, with 24 bases between. CDR3 region: CASSLLARESGVTQYF. CDR3 nucleotides: TGTGCCAGCAGCCTCTTAGCCAGGGAGAGTGGGGTTACGCAGTATTTT.

This clonotype has a handful of counts. The chain recombines TRBV12-3 or TRBV12-4 with TRBJ2-3; D is unresolved. The length of the CDR3 is 12 residues. Trimming pared 7 bases from V and 4 bases from J, leaving 9 bases between. CDR3 region: CASNIQADTQYF. For the CDR3, the DNA is TGTGCCAGCAACATTCAGGCAGATACGCAGTATTTT.

This clonotype was seen only a few times. CDR3 residues: CASSQVYLMNTEAFF. In DNA, the CDR3 is TGTGCCAGCAGCCAAGTTTACCTGATGAACACTGAAGCTTTCTTT. The chain recombines TRBV3-1 with TRBJ1-1; no clear D gene. Trimming took off 1 base at V and 0 bases at J, with 9 bases between the two ends. The length of the CDR3 is 15 residues. Germline V gene lookup returns CDR1 LGHDT and CDR2 YNNKEL (reference sequence).

This clonotype was counted only a few times. The genes are TRBV18 and TRBJ2-7; maybe TRBD1 (6 bases). V was shortened by 0 bases and J by 4 bases, with 13 bases between the two germline ends. Germline V gene sequence: CDR1 KGHSH, CDR2 LQKENI. This CDR3 contains 15 residues. The CDR3 here is CASSPPTGQIYEQYF. The CDR3 DNA reads TGTGCCAGCTCACCACCGACCGGACAGATATACGAGCAGTACTTC.

The V gene is TRBV5-1, the J gene TRBJ2-3; unclear D gene. Deletions cut 4 bases from V and 0 bases from J, with 12 bases between. The V gene's germline CDR1 is SGHRS and CDR2 YFSETQ. The CDR3 contains 15 residues. The CDR3 nucleotides are TGCGCCAGCAGCCCCGGACGTCAGAGCACAGATACGCAGTATTTT. Its protein product is CASSPGRQSTDTQYF.

This clonotype was seen a handful of times. The rearrangement joins TRBV6-5 to TRBJ2-7, with D possibly TRBD1 on 5 matching bases. This CDR3 contains 13 residues. Trimming took 2 bases from V and 7 from J, leaving 12 bases between them. Germline V gene sequence: CDR1 MNHEY, CDR2 SVGAGI. The CDR3 DNA follows: TGTGCCAGCAGTTACGGGGCAGGAAAAGAGCAGTACGTC. It specifies CASSYGAGKEQYV.

The chain links TRBV5-6 to TRBJ2-1; TRBD2 matches 7 bases. The CDR3 has 18 amino acids. After removal of 4 bases from V and 4 bases from J, the junction contained 17 bases not matched to a gene. Germline V gene data show CDR1 as SGHDT and CDR2 as YYEEEE. The CDR3 DNA reads as TGTGCCAGCAGCCCCCTAAATTTAGTCCTAGCGGATTACAATGAGCAGTTCTTC. Amino acids: CASSPLNLVLADYNEQFF.

This clonotype was counted ten times or more. This sequence joins TRBV5-1 and TRBJ2-2, with TRBD2 matching 8 bases. V gave up 5 bases and J gave up 6 bases; unmatched junction bases: 9. This CDR3 has 15 amino acids. The germline V gene has CDR1 SGHRS and CDR2 YFSETQ. CDR3 sequence (DNA): TGCGCCAGCAGTCTTCAGGCGGGGGGTCCCGGGGAGCTGTTTTTT. Residues: CASSLQAGGPGELFF.

The chain recombines TRBV4-1 with TRBJ2-5; 11 bases agree with TRBD2. Germline trimming cut 1 base from V and 5 bases from J; bases unmatched to any gene: 6. Germline V gene lookup returns CDR1 MGHRA and CDR2 YSYEKL. CDR3 length: 16 amino acids. CDR3 sequence reads: CASSQGSGGAMETQYF. The CDR3 DNA reads as TGCGCCAGCAGCCAAGGTAGCGGGGGGGCGATGGAGACCCAGTACTTC.

This clonotype was seen only a few times. The chain has TRBV20-1 and TRBJ2-1; the match to TRBD2 covers 11 bases. Trimming at V came to 0 bases and at J to 3 bases, leaving 4 bases not matched to a gene. The CDR3 sequence is 16 residues long. Germline-derived CDR1 and CDR2 are DFQATT and SNEGSKA (reference sequence). CDR3 sequence reads: CSARDPGTSGYNEQFF. As DNA, the CDR3 is TGCAGTGCTAGAGATCCGGGGACTAGCGGCTACAATGAGCAGTTCTTC.

This clonotype was observed a handful of times. The V gene is TRBV15, the J gene TRBJ2-2; D is ambiguous. Germline V gives CDR1 LNHNV, CDR2 YYDKDF (reference sequence). The length of the CDR3 is 13 residues. Between the trimmed V and J ends, which lost 0 bases and 4 bases, there was a span of 3 bases. The CDR3 nucleotides read TGTGCCACCAGCAGAGAACCCACCGGGGAGCTGTTTTTT. Translating it yields CATSREPTGELFF.

The chain joins TRBV5-1 to TRBJ2-3; D may be TRBD2 (6 bases). The ends were cut back, 2 bases at V and 2 bases at J, with 9 bases in the middle. CDR3 size: 14 residues. Germline V gene lookup returns CDR1 SGHRS and CDR2 YFSETQ. CDR3 in DNA: TGCGCCAGCAGCTTCCGGGGGACCACAGATACGCAGTATTTT. This translates into CASSFRGTTDTQYF.

The chain carries TRBV5-1 and TRBJ2-5, with TRBD2 matching 8 bases. V lost 4 bases to trimming and J lost 4 bases; unmatched junction nucleotides: 9. Germline CDR1 and CDR2: SGHRS and YFSETQ. This CDR3 comprises 15 residues. The CDR3 sequence is CASSLGGALLETQYF. The CDR3 coding sequence is TGCGCCAGCAGCCTCGGGGGGGCCTTGTTAGAGACCCAGTACTTC. The entire variable domain, with the rest obtained from reference TRBV5-1 and TRBJ2-5, is as follows: KAGVTQTPRYLIKTRGQQVTLSCSPISGHRSVSWYQQTPGQGLQFLFEYFSETQRNKGNFPGRFSGRQFSNSRSEMNVSTLELGDSALYLCASSLGGALLETQYFGPGTRLLVL.

The chain combines TRBV20-1 with TRBJ2-3, with D uncertain. The germline CDR1 and CDR2 sequences are DFQATT and SNEGSKA (reference sequence). This CDR3 spans 12 amino acids. The germline V and J ends were trimmed by 5 bases and 6 bases, with 12 bases remaining between them. As DNA, the CDR3 is TGCAGTGCTCTTCCTTTTGGGGATACGCAGTATTTT. Residues: CSALPFGDTQYF.

This clonotype was picked up a small number of times. The chain carries TRBV7-9 and TRBJ2-5; D is unresolved. V was trimmed by 2 bases and J by 3 bases, leaving 16 bases between them. The CDR3 has 16 amino acids. CDR1 SEHNR and CDR2 FQNEAQ come from the germline V gene (reference sequence). CDR3 residues: CASSLFKAAGKETQYF. The CDR3 DNA reads as TGTGCCAGCAGCTTATTTAAGGCGGCAGGCAAAGAGACCCAGTACTTC.

The rearrangement links TRBV12-3 or TRBV12-4 to TRBJ2-1; D may match TRBD1 or TRBD2 (6 bases each). V was pared by 7 bases and J by 12 bases, with 25 bases between. This CDR3 comprises 15 residues. CDR3 sequence reads: CASTIGGIYSFGQFF. CDR3 bases: TGTGCCAGCACCATCGGGGGCATTTACAGTTTTGGGCAGTTCTTC.

The gene calls are TRBV20-1 and TRBJ2-6; D remains unclear. The CDR3 runs to 15 residues. Looked up from germline, CDR1 is DFQATT and CDR2 is SNEGSKA (reference sequence). V was shortened by 3 bases and J by 4 bases, with 13 bases between the two germline ends. CDR3 sequence: CSARNFRSGANVLTF. CDR3 coding DNA: TGCAGTGCTAGGAATTTCCGTTCCGGGGCCAACGTCCTGACTTTC.

CDR3 loop: CASSKLADSYNEQFF. DNA for the CDR3: TGTGCCAGCAGCAAACTAGCGGACTCCTACAATGAGCAGTTCTTC. J is TRBJ2-1 and V is TRBV7-6, with 8 bases that match TRBD2. CDR1 SGHVS and CDR2 FNYEAQ come from the germline V gene. Unmatched junction bases numbered 3, after V lost 5 bases and J lost 0 bases. This CDR3 region has 15 residues.

V usage is TRBV5-1 and J usage is TRBJ1-5; D gene ambiguous. Germline V gene sequence: CDR1 SGHRS, CDR2 YFSETQ. The CDR3 contains 14 residues. V was shortened by 0 bases and J by 4 bases, with 8 bases between the two germline ends. CDR3 sequence reads: CASSLGPQNQPQHF. The CDR3, as DNA: TGCGCCAGCAGCTTGGGGCCACAGAATCAGCCCCAGCATTTT.

This clonotype appeared a few times. V is TRBV6-6 and J is TRBJ2-7; TRBD2 is a possible D gene (5 bases). Germline V gives CDR1 MNHNY, CDR2 SVGAGI (reference sequence). The CDR3 runs to 13 residues. V gave up 2 bases and J gave up 2 bases, with 7 bases separating them. The CDR3 loop reads CASSYVGAYEQYF. CDR3 nucleotide sequence: TGTGCCAGCAGTTACGTCGGGGCCTACGAGCAGTACTTC.

The sample holds a few counts of this clonotype. The rearrangement uses TRBV11-2 and TRBJ2-5; no firm D call. The CDR3 length is 16 residues. Trimming stripped 1 base from V and 1 base from J, with 13 bases between. CDR1 is SGHAT, CDR2 FQNNGV, per germline. The DNA of the CDR3 is TGTGCCAGCAGCTTAGTGATAGGGCGCTCCCAAGAGACCCAGTACTTC. Encoded protein: CASSLVIGRSQETQYF.